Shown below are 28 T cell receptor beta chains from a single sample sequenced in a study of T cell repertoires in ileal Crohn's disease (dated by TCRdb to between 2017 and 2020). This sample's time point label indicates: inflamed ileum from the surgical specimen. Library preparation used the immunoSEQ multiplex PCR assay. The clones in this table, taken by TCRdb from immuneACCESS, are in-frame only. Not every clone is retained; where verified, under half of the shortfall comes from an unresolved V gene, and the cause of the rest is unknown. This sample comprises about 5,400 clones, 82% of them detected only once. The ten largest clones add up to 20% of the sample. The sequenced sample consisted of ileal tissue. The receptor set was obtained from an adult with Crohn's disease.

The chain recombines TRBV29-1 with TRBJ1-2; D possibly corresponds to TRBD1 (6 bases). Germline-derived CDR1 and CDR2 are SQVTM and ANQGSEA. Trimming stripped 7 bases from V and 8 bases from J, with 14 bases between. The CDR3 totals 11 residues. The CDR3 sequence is CSAPDSHGYTF. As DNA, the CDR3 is TGCAGCGCTCCGGACAGCCACGGCTACACCTTC.

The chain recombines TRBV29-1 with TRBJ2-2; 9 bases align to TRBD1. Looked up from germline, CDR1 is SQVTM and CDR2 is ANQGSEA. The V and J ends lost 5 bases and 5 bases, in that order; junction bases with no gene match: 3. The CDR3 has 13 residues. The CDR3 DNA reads TGCAGCGTTACGGACAGGGGAACCGGGGAGCTGTTTTTT. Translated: CSVTDRGTGELFF.

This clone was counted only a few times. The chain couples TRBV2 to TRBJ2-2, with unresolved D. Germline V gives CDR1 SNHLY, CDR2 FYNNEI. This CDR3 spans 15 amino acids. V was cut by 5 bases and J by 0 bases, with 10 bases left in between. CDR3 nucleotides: TGTGCCAGCAGTCCGGGCGGCTCGAACACCGGGGAGCTGTTTTTT. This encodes CASSPGGSNTGELFF.

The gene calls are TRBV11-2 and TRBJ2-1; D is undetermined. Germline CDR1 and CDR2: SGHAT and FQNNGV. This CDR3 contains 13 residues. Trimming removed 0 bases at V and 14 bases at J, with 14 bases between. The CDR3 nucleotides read TGTGCCAGCAGCTTAGATCAAACCTTATCTGAGTTCTTC. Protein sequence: CASSLDQTLSEFF. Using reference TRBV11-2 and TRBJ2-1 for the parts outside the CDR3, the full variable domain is EAGVAQSPRYKIIEKRQSVAFWCNPISGHATLYWYQQILGQGPKLLIQFQNNGVVDDSQLPKDRFSAERLKGVDSTLKIQPAKLEDSAVYLCASSLDQTLSEFFGPGTRLTVL.

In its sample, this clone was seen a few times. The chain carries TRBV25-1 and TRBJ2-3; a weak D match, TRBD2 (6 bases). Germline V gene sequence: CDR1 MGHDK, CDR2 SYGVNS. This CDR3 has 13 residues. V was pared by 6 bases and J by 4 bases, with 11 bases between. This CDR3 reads CASRSPGADTQYF. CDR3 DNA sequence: TGTGCCAGCAGATCACCGGGGGCAGATACGCAGTATTTT.

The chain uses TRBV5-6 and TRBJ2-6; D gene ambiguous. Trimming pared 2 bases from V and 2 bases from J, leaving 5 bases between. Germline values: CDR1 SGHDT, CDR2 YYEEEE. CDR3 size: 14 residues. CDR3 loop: CASSLETGANVLTF. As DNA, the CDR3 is TGTGCCAGCAGCTTAGAAACTGGGGCCAACGTCCTGACTTTC.

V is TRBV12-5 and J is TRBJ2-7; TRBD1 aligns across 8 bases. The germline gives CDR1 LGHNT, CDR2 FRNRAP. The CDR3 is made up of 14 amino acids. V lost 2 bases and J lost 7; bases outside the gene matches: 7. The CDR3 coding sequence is TGTGCTAGTGGTTTGCGGCAGGGGGCATATGAGCAGTACTTC. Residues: CASGLRQGAYEQYF.

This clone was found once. The CDR3 here is CSVVNPTDTQYF. CDR3 coding DNA: TGCAGCGTTGTTAACCCCACAGATACGCAGTATTTT. V is TRBV29-1 and J is TRBJ2-3, with unresolved D. The CDR3 is 12 residues long. The V end was cut by 4 bases, the J end by 2 bases, with 7 bases between. In germline, CDR1 is SQVTM, CDR2 ANQGSEA.

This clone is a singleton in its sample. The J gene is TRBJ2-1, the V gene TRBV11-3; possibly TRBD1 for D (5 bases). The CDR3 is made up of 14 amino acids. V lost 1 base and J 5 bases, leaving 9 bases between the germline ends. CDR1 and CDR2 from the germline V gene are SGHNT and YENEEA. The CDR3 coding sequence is TGTGCCAGCAGCTTAGGTCCGACAGACAATGAGCAGTTCTTC. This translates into CASSLGPTDNEQFF.

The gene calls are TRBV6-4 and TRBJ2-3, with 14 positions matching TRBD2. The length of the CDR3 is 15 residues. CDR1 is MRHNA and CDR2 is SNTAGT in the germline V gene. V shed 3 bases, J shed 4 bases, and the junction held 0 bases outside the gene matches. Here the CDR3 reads CASSEGLAGADTQYF. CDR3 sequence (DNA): TGTGCCAGCAGTGAGGGACTAGCGGGAGCAGATACGCAGTATTTT.

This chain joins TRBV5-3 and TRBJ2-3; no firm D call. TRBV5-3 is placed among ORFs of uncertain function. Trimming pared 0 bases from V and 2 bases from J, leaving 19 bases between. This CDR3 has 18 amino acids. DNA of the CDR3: TGTGCCAGAAGCTTGGGGGTCATTACGCCCACACACACAGATACGCAGTATTTT. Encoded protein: CARSLGVITPTHTDTQYF.

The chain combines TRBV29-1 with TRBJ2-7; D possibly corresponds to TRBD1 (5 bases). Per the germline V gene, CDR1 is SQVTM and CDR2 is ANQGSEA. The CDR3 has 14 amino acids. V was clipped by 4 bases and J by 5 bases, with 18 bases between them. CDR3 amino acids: CSVAIWQGYDEQYF. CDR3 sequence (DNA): TGCAGCGTTGCGATATGGCAGGGTTATGACGAGCAGTACTTC.

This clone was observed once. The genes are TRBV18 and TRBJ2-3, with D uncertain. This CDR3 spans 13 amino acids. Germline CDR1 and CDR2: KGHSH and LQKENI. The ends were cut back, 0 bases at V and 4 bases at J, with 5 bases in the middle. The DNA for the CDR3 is TGTGCCAGCTCACCACCGATCGCAGATACGCAGTATTTT. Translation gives CASSPPIADTQYF.

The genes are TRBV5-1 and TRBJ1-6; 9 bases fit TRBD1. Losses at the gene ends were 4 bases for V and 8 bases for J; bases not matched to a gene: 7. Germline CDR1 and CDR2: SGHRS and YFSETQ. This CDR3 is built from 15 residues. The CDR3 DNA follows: TGCGCCAGCAGCACCGGGACAGGGAATGATTCACCCCTCCACTTT. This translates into CASSTGTGNDSPLHF.

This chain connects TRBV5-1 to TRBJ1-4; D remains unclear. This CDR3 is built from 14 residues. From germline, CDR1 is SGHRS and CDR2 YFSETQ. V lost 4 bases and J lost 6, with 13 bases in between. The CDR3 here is CASSPGRVDEKLFF. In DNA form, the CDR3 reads TGCGCCAGCAGCCCCGGACGAGTCGATGAAAAACTGTTTTTT.

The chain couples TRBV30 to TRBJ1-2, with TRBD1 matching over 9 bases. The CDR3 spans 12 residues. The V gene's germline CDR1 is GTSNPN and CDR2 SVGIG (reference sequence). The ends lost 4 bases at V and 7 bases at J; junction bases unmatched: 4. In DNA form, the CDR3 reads TGTGCCTGGAACACAGGGGGCGGTGGCTACACCTTC. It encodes CAWNTGGGGYTF.

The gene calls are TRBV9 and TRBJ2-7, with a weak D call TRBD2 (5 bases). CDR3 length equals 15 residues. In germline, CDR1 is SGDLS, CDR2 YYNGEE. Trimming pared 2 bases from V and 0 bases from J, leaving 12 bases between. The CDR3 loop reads CASSVHLGDSYEQYF. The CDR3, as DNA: TGTGCCAGCAGCGTCCACTTGGGAGACTCCTACGAGCAGTACTTC. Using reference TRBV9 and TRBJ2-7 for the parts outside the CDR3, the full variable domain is DSGVTQTPKHLITATGQRVTLRCSPRSGDLSVYWYQQSLDQGLQFLIQYYNGEERAKGNILERFSAQQFPDLHSELNLSSLELGDSALYFCASSVHLGDSYEQYFGPGTRLTVT.

As DNA, the CDR3 is TGCAGCGTTCGGACAGGGGCGGATGAAAAACTGTTTTTT. It encodes CSVRTGADEKLFF. This chain joins TRBV29-1 and TRBJ1-4; 9 nucleotides align to TRBD1. Trimming removed 5 bases from V and 6 bases from J; junction bases left unmatched: 4. The germline V gene has CDR1 SQVTM and CDR2 ANQGSEA. The CDR3 covers 13 residues. The full variable domain, with the rest looked up from reference TRBV29-1 and TRBJ1-4, is SAVISQKPSRDICQRGTSLTIQCQVDSQVTMMFWYRQQPGQSLTLIATANQGSEATYESGFVIDKFPISRPNLTFSTLTVSNMSPEDSSIYLCSVRTGADEKLFFGSGTQLSVL.

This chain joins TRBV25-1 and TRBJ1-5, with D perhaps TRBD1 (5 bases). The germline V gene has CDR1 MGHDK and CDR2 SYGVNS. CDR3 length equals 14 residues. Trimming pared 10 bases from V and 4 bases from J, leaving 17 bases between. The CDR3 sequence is CAITRGVRNQPQHF. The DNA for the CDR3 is TGTGCCATTACTCGGGGGGTGCGTAATCAGCCCCAGCATTTT. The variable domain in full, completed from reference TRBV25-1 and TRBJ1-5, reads EADIYQTPRYLVIGTGKKITLECSQTMGHDKMYWYQQDPGMELHLIHYSYGVNSTEKGDLSSESTVSRIRTEHFPLTLESARPSHTSQYLCAITRGVRNQPQHFGDGTRLSIL.

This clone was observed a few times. CDR3 sequence reads: CASSPGLRTYEQYF. In DNA form, the CDR3 reads TGCGCCAGCAGCCCCGGACTTAGGACCTACGAGCAGTACTTC. The chain uses TRBV5-1 and TRBJ2-7; D possibly corresponds to TRBD2 (5 bases). There are 14 residues in the CDR3. V was pared by 4 bases and J by 2 bases, with 13 bases between. In germline, CDR1 is SGHRS, CDR2 YFSETQ.

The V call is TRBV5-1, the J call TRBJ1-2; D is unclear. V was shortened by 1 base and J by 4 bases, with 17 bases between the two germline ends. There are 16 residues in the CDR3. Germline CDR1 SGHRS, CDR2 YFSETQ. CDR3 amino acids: CASSLPSGDISYGYTF. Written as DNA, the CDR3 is TGCGCCAGCAGCTTGCCGTCGGGAGACATTTCCTATGGCTACACCTTC. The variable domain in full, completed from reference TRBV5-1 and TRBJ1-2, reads KAGVTQTPRYLIKTRGQQVTLSCSPISGHRSVSWYQQTPGQGLQFLFEYFSETQRNKGNFPGRFSGRQFSNSRSEMNVSTLELGDSALYLCASSLPSGDISYGYTFGSGTRLTVV.

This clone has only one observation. The CDR3 sequence is CASSVEEAAEQYF. CDR3 bases: TGTGCCAGCAGCGTAGAAGAAGCGGCTGAGCAGTACTTC. This sequence joins TRBV9 and TRBJ2-7; perhaps TRBD2 as D (5 bases). V was clipped by 0 bases and J by 7 bases, with 11 bases between them. The germline gives CDR1 SGDLS, CDR2 YYNGEE. This CDR3 spans 13 amino acids.

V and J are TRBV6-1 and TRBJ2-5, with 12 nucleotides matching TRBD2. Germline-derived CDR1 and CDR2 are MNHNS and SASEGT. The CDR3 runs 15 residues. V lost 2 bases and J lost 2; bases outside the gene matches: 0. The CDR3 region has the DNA TGTGCCAGCAGTGAACTAGCGGGAGGGCAAGAGACCCAGTACTTC. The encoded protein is CASSELAGGQETQYF.

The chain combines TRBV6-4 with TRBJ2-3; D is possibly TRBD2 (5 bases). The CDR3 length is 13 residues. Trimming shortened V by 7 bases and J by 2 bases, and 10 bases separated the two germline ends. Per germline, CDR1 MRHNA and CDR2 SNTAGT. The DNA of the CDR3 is TGTGCCAGCACGGCAGGACTCACAGATACGCAGTATTTT. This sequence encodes CASTAGLTDTQYF.

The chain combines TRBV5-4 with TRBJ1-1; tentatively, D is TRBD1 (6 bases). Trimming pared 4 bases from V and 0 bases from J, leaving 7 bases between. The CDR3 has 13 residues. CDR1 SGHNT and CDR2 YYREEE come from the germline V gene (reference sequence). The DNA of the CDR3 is TGTGCCAGCAGCCGACAGGTGAACACTGAAGCTTTCTTT. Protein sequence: CASSRQVNTEAFF.

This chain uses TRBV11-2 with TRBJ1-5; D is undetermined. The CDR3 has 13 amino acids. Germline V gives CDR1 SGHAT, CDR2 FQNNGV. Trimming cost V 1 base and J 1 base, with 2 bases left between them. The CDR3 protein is CASSLGSNQPQHF. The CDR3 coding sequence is TGTGCCAGCAGCTTAGGGAGCAATCAGCCCCAGCATTTT.

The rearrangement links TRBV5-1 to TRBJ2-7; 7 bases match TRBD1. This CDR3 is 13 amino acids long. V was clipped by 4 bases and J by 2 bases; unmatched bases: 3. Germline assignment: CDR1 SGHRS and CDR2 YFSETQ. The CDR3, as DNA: TGCGCCAGCAGCCCGGGACAGACCTACGAGCAGTACTTC. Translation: CASSPGQTYEQYF. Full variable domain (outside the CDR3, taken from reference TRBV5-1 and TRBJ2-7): KAGVTQTPRYLIKTRGQQVTLSCSPISGHRSVSWYQQTPGQGLQFLFEYFSETQRNKGNFPGRFSGRQFSNSRSEMNVSTLELGDSALYLCASSPGQTYEQYFGPGTRLTVT.

Here the CDR3 DNA reads TGTGCCAGTAGTGGACAGGGACCCGGGGAGCTGTTTTTT. Protein product: CASSGQGPGELFF. The chain joins TRBV19 to TRBJ2-2; 8 bases map to TRBD1. The CDR3 length is 13 residues. Germline CDR1 is LNHDA and CDR2 is SQIVND (reference sequence). J lost 6 bases, V lost 5 bases, and 2 bases had no gene match.